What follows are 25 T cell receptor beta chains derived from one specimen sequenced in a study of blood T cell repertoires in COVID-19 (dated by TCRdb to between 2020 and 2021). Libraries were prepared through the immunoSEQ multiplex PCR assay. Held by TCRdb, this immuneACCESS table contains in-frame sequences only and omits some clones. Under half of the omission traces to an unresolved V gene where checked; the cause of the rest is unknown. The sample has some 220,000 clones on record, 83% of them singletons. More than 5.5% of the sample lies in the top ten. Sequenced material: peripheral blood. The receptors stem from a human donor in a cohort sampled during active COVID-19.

Written as DNA, the CDR3 is TGTGCCATCAATTCAGGCGCACTCAGAGCTTTCTTT. Translating it yields CAINSGALRAFF. This chain links TRBV10-3 with TRBJ1-1; no definite D call. V lost 7 bases and J lost 10, with 16 bases in between. The CDR3 is made up of 12 amino acids. Germline V gene sequence: CDR1 ENHRY, CDR2 SYGVKD.

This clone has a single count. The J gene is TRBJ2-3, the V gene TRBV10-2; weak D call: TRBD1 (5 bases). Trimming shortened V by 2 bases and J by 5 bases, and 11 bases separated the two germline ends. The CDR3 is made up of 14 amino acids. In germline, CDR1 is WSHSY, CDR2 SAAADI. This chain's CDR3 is CASSEGAVKDTQYF. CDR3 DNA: TGCGCCAGCAGTGAGGGGGCAGTAAAAGATACGCAGTATTTT.

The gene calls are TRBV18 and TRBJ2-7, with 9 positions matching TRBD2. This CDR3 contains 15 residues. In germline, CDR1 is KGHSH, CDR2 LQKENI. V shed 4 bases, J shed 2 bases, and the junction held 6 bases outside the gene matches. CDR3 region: CASSLTAGGTYEQYF. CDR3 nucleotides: TGTGCCAGCTCACTAACAGCGGGAGGAACCTACGAGCAGTACTTC.

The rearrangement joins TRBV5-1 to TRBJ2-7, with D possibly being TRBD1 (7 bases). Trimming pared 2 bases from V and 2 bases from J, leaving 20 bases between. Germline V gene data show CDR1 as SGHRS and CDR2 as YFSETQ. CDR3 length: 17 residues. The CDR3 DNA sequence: TGCGCCAGCAGCTTAACTATATTACAGGGGAGGCCCTACGAGCAGTACTTC. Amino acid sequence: CASSLTILQGRPYEQYF.

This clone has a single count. The CDR3 region is CASSFGGETQYF. DNA for the CDR3: TGTGCCAGCAGTTTTGGAGGAGAGACCCAGTACTTC. The V gene is TRBV12-3 or TRBV12-4, the J gene TRBJ2-5; a possible D gene is TRBD2 (5 bases). V was pared by 3 bases and J by 4 bases, with 6 bases between. CDR3 length: 12 residues.

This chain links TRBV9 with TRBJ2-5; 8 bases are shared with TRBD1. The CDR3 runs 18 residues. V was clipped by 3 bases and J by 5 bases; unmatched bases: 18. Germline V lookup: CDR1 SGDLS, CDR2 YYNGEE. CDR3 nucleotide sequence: TGTGCCAGCAGCGCACTCAGGGGTAACCAGGGGGCCTCGGAGACCCAGTACTTC. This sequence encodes CASSALRGNQGASETQYF.

The CDR3 DNA follows: TGTGCCAGCAGTTACTCGACAGCGGGAGGAGAGACCCAGTACTTC. It translates to CASSYSTAGGETQYF. This chain joins TRBV6-2 or TRBV6-3 and TRBJ2-5, with 9 bases fitting TRBD2. The V gene's germline CDR1 is MNHEY and CDR2 SVGEGT. Unmatched junction bases numbered 3, after V lost 0 bases and J lost 4 bases. The CDR3 extends over 15 amino acids.

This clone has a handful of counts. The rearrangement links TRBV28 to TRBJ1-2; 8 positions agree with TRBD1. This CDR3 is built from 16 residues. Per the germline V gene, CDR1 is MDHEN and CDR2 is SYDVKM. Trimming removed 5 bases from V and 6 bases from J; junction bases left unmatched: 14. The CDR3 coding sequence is TGTGCCAGCAGTCCTTCCGGACAGGGCCTTTCTGATGGCTACACCTTC. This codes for CASSPSGQGLSDGYTF.

CDR3 coding DNA: TGCGCCAGCAGCTTAGCGGGACTCAAGGGCAATGAGCAGTTCTTC. It yields the protein CASSLAGLKGNEQFF. V and J are TRBV5-1 and TRBJ2-1, with 7 bases lining up with TRBD2. After removal of 2 bases from V and 6 bases from J, the junction contained 8 bases not matched to a gene. The CDR3 sequence is 15 residues long. Looked up from germline, CDR1 is SGHRS and CDR2 is YFSETQ. The whole variable domain, filled in from reference TRBV5-1 and TRBJ2-1, reads KAGVTQTPRYLIKTRGQQVTLSCSPISGHRSVSWYQQTPGQGLQFLFEYFSETQRNKGNFPGRFSGRQFSNSRSEMNVSTLELGDSALYLCASSLAGLKGNEQFFGPGTRLTVL.

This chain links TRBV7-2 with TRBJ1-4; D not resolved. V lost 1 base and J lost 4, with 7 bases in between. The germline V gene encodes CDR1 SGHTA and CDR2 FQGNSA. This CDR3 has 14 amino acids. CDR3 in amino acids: CASSLGQNNEKLFF. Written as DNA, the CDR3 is TGTGCCAGCAGCTTAGGCCAGAATAATGAAAAACTGTTTTTT.

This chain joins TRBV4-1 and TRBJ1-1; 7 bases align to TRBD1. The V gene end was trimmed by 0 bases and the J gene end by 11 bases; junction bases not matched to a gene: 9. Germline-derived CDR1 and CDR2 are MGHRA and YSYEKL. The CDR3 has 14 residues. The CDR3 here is CASSQDLVGGMAFF. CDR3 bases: TGCGCCAGCAGCCAAGATCTCGTAGGGGGCATGGCTTTCTTT.

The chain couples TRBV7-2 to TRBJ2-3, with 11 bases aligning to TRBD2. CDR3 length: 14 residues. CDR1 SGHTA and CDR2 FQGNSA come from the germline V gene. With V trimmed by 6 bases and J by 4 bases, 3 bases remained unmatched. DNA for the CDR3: TGTGCCAGCAGGTTGGGACTAGCGGCAGATACGCAGTATTTT. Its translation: CASRLGLAADTQYF.

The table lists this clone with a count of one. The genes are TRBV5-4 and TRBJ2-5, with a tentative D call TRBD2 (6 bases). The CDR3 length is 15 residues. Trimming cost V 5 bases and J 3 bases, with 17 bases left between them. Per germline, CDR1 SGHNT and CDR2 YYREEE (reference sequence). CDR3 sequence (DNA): TGTGCCAGCAGGGCCGACACAGGAGGGGAAGAGACCCAGTACTTC. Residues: CASRADTGGEETQYF.

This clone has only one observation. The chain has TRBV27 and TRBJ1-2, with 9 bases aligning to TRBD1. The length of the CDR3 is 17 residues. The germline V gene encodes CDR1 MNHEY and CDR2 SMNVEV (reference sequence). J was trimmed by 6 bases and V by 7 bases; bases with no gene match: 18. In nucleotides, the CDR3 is TGTGCCAGCACCTTAGGCACAGGGGGCGCGGACTTGAATGGCTACACCTTC. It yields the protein CASTLGTGGADLNGYTF.

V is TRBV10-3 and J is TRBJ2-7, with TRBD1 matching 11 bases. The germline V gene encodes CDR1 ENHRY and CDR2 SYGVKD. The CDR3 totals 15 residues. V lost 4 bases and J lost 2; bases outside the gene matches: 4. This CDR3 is CAISAGTGGTYEQYF. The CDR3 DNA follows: TGTGCCATCAGTGCCGGGACAGGGGGAACCTACGAGCAGTACTTC.

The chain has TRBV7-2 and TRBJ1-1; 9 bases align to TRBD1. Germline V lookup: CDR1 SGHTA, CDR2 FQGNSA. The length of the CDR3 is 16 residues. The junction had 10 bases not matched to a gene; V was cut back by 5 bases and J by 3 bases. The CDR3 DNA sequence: TGTGCCAGCAGCCTACGGGTCGGGACAGGGCACACTGAAGCTTTCTTT. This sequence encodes CASSLRVGTGHTEAFF.

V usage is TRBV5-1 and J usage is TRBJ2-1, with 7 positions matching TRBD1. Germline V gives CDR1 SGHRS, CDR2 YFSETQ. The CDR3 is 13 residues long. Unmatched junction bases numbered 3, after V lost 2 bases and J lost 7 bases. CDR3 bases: TGCGCCAGCAGCTTATCACAGGGGAATGAGCAGTTCTTC. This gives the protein CASSLSQGNEQFF.

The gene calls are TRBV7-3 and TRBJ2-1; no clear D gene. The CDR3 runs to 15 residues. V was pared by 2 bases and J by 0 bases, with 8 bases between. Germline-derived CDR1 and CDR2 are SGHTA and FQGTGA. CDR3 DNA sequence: TGTGCCAGCAGCTTAGTTCCCGGCTCCTACAATGAGCAGTTCTTC. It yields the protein CASSLVPGSYNEQFF.

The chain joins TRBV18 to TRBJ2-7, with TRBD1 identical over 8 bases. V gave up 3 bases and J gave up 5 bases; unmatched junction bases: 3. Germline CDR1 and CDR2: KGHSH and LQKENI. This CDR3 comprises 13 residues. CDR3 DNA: TGTGCCAGCTCACCTAGGGGACAGGACGAGCAGTACTTC. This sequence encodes CASSPRGQDEQYF.

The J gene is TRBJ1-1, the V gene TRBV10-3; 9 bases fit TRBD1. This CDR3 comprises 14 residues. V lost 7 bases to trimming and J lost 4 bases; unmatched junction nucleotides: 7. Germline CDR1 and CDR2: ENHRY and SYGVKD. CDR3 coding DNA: TGTGCCATCAACCCGGGACAGGGAGGCACTGAAGCTTTCTTT. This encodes CAINPGQGGTEAFF.

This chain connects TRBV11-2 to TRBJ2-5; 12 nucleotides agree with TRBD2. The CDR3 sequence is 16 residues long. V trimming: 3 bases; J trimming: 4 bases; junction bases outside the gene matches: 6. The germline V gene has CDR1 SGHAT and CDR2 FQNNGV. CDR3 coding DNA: TGTGCCAGCAGCTTGGGATCTAGCGGGGGGGTAGAGACCCAGTACTTC. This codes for CASSLGSSGGVETQYF.

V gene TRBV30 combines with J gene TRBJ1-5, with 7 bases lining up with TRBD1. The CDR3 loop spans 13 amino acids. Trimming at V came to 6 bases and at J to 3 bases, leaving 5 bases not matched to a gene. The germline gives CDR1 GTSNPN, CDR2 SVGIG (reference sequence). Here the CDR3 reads CACRGQVNQPQHF. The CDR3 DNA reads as TGTGCCTGCAGAGGACAGGTCAATCAGCCCCAGCATTTT.

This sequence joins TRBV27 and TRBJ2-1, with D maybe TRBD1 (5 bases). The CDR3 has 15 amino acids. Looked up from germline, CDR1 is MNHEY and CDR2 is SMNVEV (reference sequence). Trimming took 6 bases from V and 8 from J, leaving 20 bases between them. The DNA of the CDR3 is TGTGCCAGCAGCCTCACACGGAATTTCAGGGATGAGCAGTTCTTC. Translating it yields CASSLTRNFRDEQFF.

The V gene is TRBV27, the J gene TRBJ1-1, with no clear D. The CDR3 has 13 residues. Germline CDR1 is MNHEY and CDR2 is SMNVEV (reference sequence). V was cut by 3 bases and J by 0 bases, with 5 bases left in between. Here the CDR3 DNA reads TGTGCCAGCAGTTTGTCGGTGAACACTGAAGCTTTCTTT. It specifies CASSLSVNTEAFF.

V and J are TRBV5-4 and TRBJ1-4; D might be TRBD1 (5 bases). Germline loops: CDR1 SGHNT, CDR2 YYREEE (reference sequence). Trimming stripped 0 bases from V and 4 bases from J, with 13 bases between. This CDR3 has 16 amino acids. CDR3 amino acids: CASSLDPGWSNEKLFF. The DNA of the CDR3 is TGTGCCAGCAGCTTGGACCCAGGGTGGAGTAATGAAAAACTGTTTTTT.